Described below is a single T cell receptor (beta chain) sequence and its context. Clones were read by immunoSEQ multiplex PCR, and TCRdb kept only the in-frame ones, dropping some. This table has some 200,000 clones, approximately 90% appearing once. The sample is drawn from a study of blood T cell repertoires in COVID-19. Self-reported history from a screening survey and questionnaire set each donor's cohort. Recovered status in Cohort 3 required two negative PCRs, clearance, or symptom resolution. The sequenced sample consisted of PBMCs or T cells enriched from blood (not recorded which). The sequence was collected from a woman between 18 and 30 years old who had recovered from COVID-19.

In nucleotides, the CDR3 is TGTGCCAGCAGTCCGCTCCTAGCGGGATCCGGGTATTTT. Amino acid sequence: CASSPLLAGSGYF. The genes are TRBV28 and TRBJ2-3; 9 bases map to TRBD2. The V gene's germline CDR1 is MDHEN and CDR2 SYDVKM. The CDR3 contains 13 residues. With V trimmed by 5 bases and J by 14 bases, 11 bases remained unmatched.